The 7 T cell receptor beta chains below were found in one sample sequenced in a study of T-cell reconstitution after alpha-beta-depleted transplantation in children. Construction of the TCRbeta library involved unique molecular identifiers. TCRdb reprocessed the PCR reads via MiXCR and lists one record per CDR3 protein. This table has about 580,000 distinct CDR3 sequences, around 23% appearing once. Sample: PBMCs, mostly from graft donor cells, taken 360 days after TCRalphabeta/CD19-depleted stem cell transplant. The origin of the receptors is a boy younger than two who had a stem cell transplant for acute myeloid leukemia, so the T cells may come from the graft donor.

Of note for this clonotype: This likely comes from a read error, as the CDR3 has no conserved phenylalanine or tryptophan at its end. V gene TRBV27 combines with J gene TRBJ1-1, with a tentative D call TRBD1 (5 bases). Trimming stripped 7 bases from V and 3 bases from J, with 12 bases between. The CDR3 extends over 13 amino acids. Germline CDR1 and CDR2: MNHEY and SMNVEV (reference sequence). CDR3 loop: CASKRVGDTEAFV. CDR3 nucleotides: TGTGCCAGCAAGAGGGTAGGGGACACTGAAGCTTTCGTT.

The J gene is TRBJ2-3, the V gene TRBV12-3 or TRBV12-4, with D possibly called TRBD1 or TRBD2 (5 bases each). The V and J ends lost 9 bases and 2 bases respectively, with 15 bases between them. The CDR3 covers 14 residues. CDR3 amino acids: CASLWGPNTDTQYF. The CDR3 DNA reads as TGTGCCAGTTTGTGGGGACCCAACACAGATACGCAGTATTTT.

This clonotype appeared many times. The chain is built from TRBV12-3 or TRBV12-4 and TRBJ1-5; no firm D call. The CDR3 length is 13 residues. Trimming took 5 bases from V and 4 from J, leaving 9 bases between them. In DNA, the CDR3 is TGTGCCAGCAGTAGCCAGCAGAATCAGCCCCAGCATTTT. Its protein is CASSSQQNQPQHF.

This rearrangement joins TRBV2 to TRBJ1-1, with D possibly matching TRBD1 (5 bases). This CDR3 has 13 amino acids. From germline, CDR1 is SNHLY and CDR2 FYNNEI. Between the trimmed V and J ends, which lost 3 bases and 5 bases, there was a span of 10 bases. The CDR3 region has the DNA TGTGCCAGCAGTGATTTCAGGGAAACTGAAGCTTTCTTT. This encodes CASSDFRETEAFF. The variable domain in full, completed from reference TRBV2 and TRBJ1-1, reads EPEVTQTPSHQVTQMGQEVILRCVPISNHLYFYWYRQILGQKVEFLVSFYNNEISEKSEIFDDQFSVERPDGSNFTLKIRSTKLEDSAMYFCASSDFRETEAFFGQGTRLTVV.

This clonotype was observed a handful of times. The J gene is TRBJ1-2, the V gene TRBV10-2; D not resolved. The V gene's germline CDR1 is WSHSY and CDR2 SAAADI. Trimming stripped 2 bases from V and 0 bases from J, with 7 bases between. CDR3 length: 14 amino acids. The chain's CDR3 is CASSEARANYGYTF. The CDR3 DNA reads TGCGCCAGCAGTGAGGCTAGGGCTAACTATGGCTACACCTTC.

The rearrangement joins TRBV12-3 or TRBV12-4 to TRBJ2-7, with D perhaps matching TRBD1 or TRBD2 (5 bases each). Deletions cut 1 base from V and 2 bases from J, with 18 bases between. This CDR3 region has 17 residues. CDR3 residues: CASSLVRRDDITYEQYF. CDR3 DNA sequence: TGTGCCAGCAGTTTAGTCCGCCGGGACGATATCACCTACGAGCAGTACTTC.

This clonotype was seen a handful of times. CDR3 in amino acids: CATSRTGVVDTQYF. CDR3 sequence (DNA): TGTGCCACCAGCAGGACAGGGGTGGTAGATACGCAGTATTTT. V and J are TRBV15 and TRBJ2-3, with 8 bases matching TRBD1. The CDR3 consists of 14 residues. Germline V gene sequence: CDR1 LNHNV, CDR2 YYDKDF (reference sequence). V dropped 3 bases and J dropped 5; count of bases not matched to a gene: 4.